This T cell receptor beta chain was retrieved from a study of T cells after posttransplantation cyclophosphamide listed by TCRdb under 2016. With regard to the full study: The study tracked T cell repertoire reconstitution by TRB sequencing after myeloablative bone marrow transplantation using posttransplantation cyclophosphamide as GVHD prophylaxis. Public TRB sequences were compared against a database of over 3,000 sequences linked to responses to pathogens, tumor antigens, self-antigens and alloantigens. Antigen receptor sequencing was done on samples from a few dozen PTCy-treated patients and from approximately 15 related bone marrow donors of those patients. TRB sequencing was also done on up to 3 additional blood samples from 2 to 5.2 years after transplant in 3 patients, and on pretransplant blood from several patients. Blood from all 35 or so PTCy patients who had 1-year posttransplant specimens underwent TRB sequencing. TRA and TRB clonality were tightly correlated in roughly ten samples, so subsequent TCR analyses focused on TRB only.

Overall study outcomes, separate from this receptor: Donor-recipient similarity was low at 1-2 months but increased during the first year, and donor CD8+ memory clones often dominated later blood repertoires. The TRB repertoires of T cells infiltrating skin or GI tract showed only limited overlap with the TRB repertoires of T cells in blood. Across 45 patients, recipient CMV seropositivity and CMV reactivation were highly associated with TRB clonality; PTCy diversity was similar to CNI/methotrexate controls.

Genomic DNA was the input for TRB sequencing, which was run either with the immunoSEQ assay at survey resolution or with the hsTCRB kit. The paper's data handling went like this. The immunoSEQ software handled initial read processing, and the LymphoSeq R package was used for repertoire analyses. Clonality was computed as 1 minus normalized Shannon entropy; Gini coefficient was also calculated for each TRB dataset. To infer phenotypes in unsorted samples, TRB sequences from sorted subsets of the recipient or donor were mapped onto the unsorted samples of the same recipient. TCRdb retrieved this table from immuneACCESS and kept in-frame rearrangements only. Not all clones are present; in checked studies, unresolved V genes account for under half, and no reason is known for the remainder. V and J calls and clone size follow that table, whereas D and trimming were derived from the DNA. This sample lists 30,000 or so clones; roughly 90% were detected once. The biggest ten clones account for approximately 15% of the sample.

PTCy-treated patients came from a prospective multi-institutional clinical trial. Peripheral blood and bone marrow mononuclear cells were isolated by Ficoll-Hypaque density centrifugation and cryopreserved. As for this clone: Its antigen is not yet known. No qualities accompany the bases; no much larger clone lies one base away.

This receptor was taken from a woman between 40 and 50 years old with a blood cancer, CMV-positive, and with a related stem cell donor. The material sequenced was PBMCs.

The CDR3 has the sequence CASGHRLGGTDTQYF. The base sequence is TGTGCTAGTGGTCACCGCCTAGGCGGCACAGATACGCAGTATTTT. The rearranged chain carries TRBV12-5 and TRBJ2-3; no D gene is confidently identified. The CDR1 and CDR2 encoded by the germline V gene are LGHNT and FRNRAP. The CDR3 numbers 15 residues from cysteine through phenylalanine. Here the CDR3 DNA is all that survives: 45 bases in frame from base 1. The junction carries 13 bases between V and J, which are trimmed by 5 bases and 1 base respectively.